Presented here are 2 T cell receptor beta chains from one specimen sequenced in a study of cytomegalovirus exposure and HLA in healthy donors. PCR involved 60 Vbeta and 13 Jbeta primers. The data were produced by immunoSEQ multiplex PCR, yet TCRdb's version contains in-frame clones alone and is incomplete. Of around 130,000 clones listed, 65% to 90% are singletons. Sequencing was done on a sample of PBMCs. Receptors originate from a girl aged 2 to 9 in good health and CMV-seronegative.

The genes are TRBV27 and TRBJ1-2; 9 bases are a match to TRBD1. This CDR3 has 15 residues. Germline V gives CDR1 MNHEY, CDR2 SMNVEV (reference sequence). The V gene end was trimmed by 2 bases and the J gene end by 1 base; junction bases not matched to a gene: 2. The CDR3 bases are TGTGCCAGCAGTTTAGGGACAGGGCTTAACTATGGCTACACCTTC. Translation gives CASSLGTGLNYGYTF.

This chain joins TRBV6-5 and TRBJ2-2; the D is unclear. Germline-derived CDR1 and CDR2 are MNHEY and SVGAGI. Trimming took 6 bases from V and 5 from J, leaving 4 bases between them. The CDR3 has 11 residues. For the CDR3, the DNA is TGTGCCAGCAGAACTACCGGGGAGCTGTTTTTT. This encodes CASRTTGELFF.